These T cell receptor beta chains were read from a single sample in a study of blood T cell repertoires in COVID-19. Using immunoSEQ multiplex PCR, the repertoire was profiled, and TCRdb retains in-frame clones only, with some absent. The sample holds 250,000 to 300,000 clones, around 84% seen once. Sequencing used PBMCs or T cells enriched from blood (not recorded which). The receptors come from a young man with acute COVID-19. Both conserved end residues are part of each CDR3. The D gene is left open where the match is weak. The listing skips clone size in some rows; elsewhere it reads once, few, many or a size class.

D gene,V gene,clone size,J gene,CDR3 DNA,CDR3 protein
NA,TRBV4-2,few,TRBJ1-3,TGTGCCAGCAGCACCACGGGGGGCTGGGGAAACACCATATATTTT,CASSTTGGWGNTIYF
NA,TRBV12-3/TRBV12-4,NA,TRBJ2-2,TGTGCCAGCCGGAGAGAGTATGGCGGGGAGCTGTTTTTT,CASRREYGGELFF
TRBD2,TRBV7-6,NA,TRBJ2-1,TGTGCCAGCAGCTTAGCGGGACTAGCAGAGAACAATGAGCAGTTCTTC,CASSLAGLAENNEQFF
NA,TRBV5-6,NA,TRBJ2-3,TGTGCCAGCGGCGGGACTTTTGCAGATACGCAGTATTTT,CASGGTFADTQYF
TRBD1,TRBV5-4,NA,TRBJ2-2,TGTGCCAGCAGCTTGGGGTCGGAGCCAGGGGGCTTCACCGGGGAGCTGTTTTTT,CASSLGSEPGGFTGELFF
TRBD1,TRBV4-1,NA,TRBJ1-2,TGCGCCAGCAGCCAGCTTCCCGGGACAGGGTCCTATGGCTACACCTTC,CASSQLPGTGSYGYTF
NA,TRBV7-9,NA,TRBJ1-3,TGTGCCAGCAGCTTAGCAGGTCAGGGGCGTTCTGGAAACACCATATATTTT,CASSLAGQGRSGNTIYF
NA,TRBV15,NA,TRBJ1-5,TGTGCCACCAGCAGAACACATGGCAATCAGCCCCAGCATTTT,CATSRTHGNQPQHF
NA,TRBV6-5,NA,TRBJ1-6,TGTGCCAGCATGAGCGGGAATTCACCCCTCCACTTT,CASMSGNSPLHF
TRBD1,TRBV10-3,NA,TRBJ1-2,TGTGCCATCAGTGAGTCGTCGAACAGGGGCTATGGCTACACCTTC,CAISESSNRGYGYTF
NA,TRBV12-3/TRBV12-4,NA,TRBJ1-1,TGTGCCAGCATGAAGACAGGGAACACTGAAGCTTTCTTT,CASMKTGNTEAFF
NA,TRBV5-8,NA,TRBJ1-6,TGTGCCAGCAGCTTGGCGGGGACGTGGGACAAGAATTCACCCCTCCACTTT,CASSLAGTWDKNSPLHF
NA,TRBV3-1/TRBV3-2,NA,TRBJ1-1,TGTGCCAGCACCCCAGCGGGGGCGAAGACTGAAGCTTTCTTT,CASTPAGAKTEAFF
TRBD2,TRBV7-6,NA,TRBJ2-1,TGTGCCAGCAGCTTAGGTGGGCGGGGGGAGCAGTTCTTC,CASSLGGRGEQFF
NA,TRBV2,NA,TRBJ2-3,TGTGCCAGCAGCCCCACAGGGTTAGATACGCAGTATTTT,CASSPTGLDTQYF
NA,TRBV19,NA,TRBJ1-2,TGTGCCAGTACTACTAGTCCCGCCTCGGGCTACACCTTC,CASTTSPASGYTF
TRBD1,TRBV7-8,few,TRBJ1-1,TGTGCCAGCACGTCCCAGGGGGCCCAGATGAACACTGAAGCTTTCTTT,CASTSQGAQMNTEAFF
NA,TRBV4-3,NA,TRBJ2-2,TGCGCCAGCAGCCAAGAAGGGGGAGACCGTATATCCGGGGAGCTGTTTTTT,CASSQEGGDRISGELFF
TRBD1,TRBV9,NA,TRBJ1-6,TGTGCCAGCAGCTGGGACAGGGGTTCCTATAATTCACCCCTCCACTTT,CASSWDRGSYNSPLHF
NA,TRBV24-1,NA,TRBJ2-5,TGTGCCACGGAGAATCTAGGGGCAAAACAAGAGACCCAGTACTTC,CATENLGAKQETQYF
NA,TRBV12-3/TRBV12-4,NA,TRBJ1-6,TGTGCCAGCAGTTATCGAGTATCACCCCTCCACTTT,CASSYRVSPLHF
TRBD1,TRBV19,NA,TRBJ1-1,TGTGCCAGTAGTCTGAGACAGGGGGGGAACACTGAAGCTTTCTTT,CASSLRQGGNTEAFF
NA,TRBV27,NA,TRBJ1-2,TGTGCCAGCATGGGATCGGAGAACAGGGTAGGTCGTCATGGCTACACCTTC,CASMGSENRVGRHGYTF
TRBD1,TRBV7-9,NA,TRBJ1-1,TGTGCCAGCAGCCTCCTTGGTGGGACAGGGTCTTTTACTGAAGCTTTCTTT,CASSLLGGTGSFTEAFF
NA,TRBV27,NA,TRBJ1-2,TGTGCCAGCAGTTTATCCCACAGGGTGTCTAACTATGGCTACACCTTC,CASSLSHRVSNYGYTF
NA,TRBV10-1,once,TRBJ2-4,TGCGCCAGCAGTGAGGGGAGAGGGCCTACGACCAAAAACATTCAGTACTTC,CASSEGRGPTTKNIQYF
NA,TRBV5-1,NA,TRBJ1-5,TGCGCCAGCACCCTGCCCGAGCAGCCCCAGCATTTT,CASTLPEQPQHF
TRBD1,TRBV19,NA,TRBJ2-2,TGTGCCAGTAGTGGACGGACAGGCCTGAACACCGGGGAGCTGTTTTTT,CASSGRTGLNTGELFF
NA,TRBV15,once,TRBJ2-2,TGTGCCACCAGGCGGGGGCTAAACACCGGGGAGCTGTTTTTT,CATRRGLNTGELFF
NA,TRBV5-1,NA,TRBJ1-6,TGCGCCAGCAGCTTGGGGAGTTCACCCCTCCACTTT,CASSLGSSPLHF
TRBD1,TRBV18,NA,TRBJ1-2,TGTGCCAGCTCAACGGGACAGGGGGCGACATCGTTGGGCTACACCTTC,CASSTGQGATSLGYTF
NA,TRBV15,NA,TRBJ1-6,TGTGCCACCAGCACCTCAGGGGCCCTTAATTCACCCCTCCACTTT,CATSTSGALNSPLHF
NA,TRBV5-4,NA,TRBJ1-6,TGTGCCAGCAACCGGGGGGCAGGGCGGGATTCACCCCTCCACTTT,CASNRGAGRDSPLHF
NA,TRBV24-1,NA,TRBJ2-1,TGTGCCACCAGTGATTCTGGGGGGTTAACCTACAATGAGCAGTTCTTC,CATSDSGGLTYNEQFF
NA,TRBV28,NA,TRBJ1-2,TGTGCCAGCAGTACGGGAGGGCCTCCTCACGGCTACACCTTC,CASSTGGPPHGYTF
NA,TRBV28,NA,TRBJ1-3,TGTGCCAGCAGTTCCGGGGGGGCAGGCGGAAACACCATATATTTT,CASSSGGAGGNTIYF
TRBD2,TRBV24-1,NA,TRBJ2-1,TGTGCCACCAGTGACCAGCTAGCGGGGTCCTTCAATGAGCAGTTCTTC,CATSDQLAGSFNEQFF
NA,TRBV7-9,NA,TRBJ1-3,TGTGCCAGCAGCCTCGACAGGTTCTCTGGAAACACCATATATTTT,CASSLDRFSGNTIYF
TRBD1,TRBV2,NA,TRBJ2-5,TGTGCCAGCAGTCAAAGGACAGGGGTAGGGGAGACCCAGTACTTC,CASSQRTGVGETQYF
NA,TRBV7-8,NA,TRBJ2-1,TGTGCCAGCAGCCGCCAGGGGAATGAGCAGTTCTTC,CASSRQGNEQFF
NA,TRBV3-1/TRBV3-2,NA,TRBJ1-4,TGTGCCAGCAGCCAAGCCAGGGCAAGAACAAATGAAAAACTGTTTTTT,CASSQARARTNEKLFF
NA,TRBV4-3,NA,TRBJ1-4,TGCGCCAGCCAAAGGAGGGGTATGACTAATGAAAAACTGTTTTTT,CASQRRGMTNEKLFF
NA,TRBV7-3,NA,TRBJ2-2,TGTGCCAGTACTCCTCTCACCGGGGAGCTGTTTTTT,CASTPLTGELFF
NA,TRBV6-5,NA,TRBJ2-2,TGTGCCAGCAGTTACTATCTAAACACCGGGGAGCTGTTTTTT,CASSYYLNTGELFF
NA,TRBV6-5,once,TRBJ1-1,TGTGCCACCACATCGGGATCGAACACTGAAGCTTTCTTT,CATTSGSNTEAFF
TRBD2,TRBV4-3,NA,TRBJ2-5,TGCGCCAGCAGCCAAGATCTAGTAACTAGCGGGAGGGCCTGGGAGACCCAGTACTTC,CASSQDLVTSGRAWETQYF
NA,TRBV18,NA,TRBJ2-1,TGTGCCAGCTCACCAGGCCTCGACAATGAGCAGTTCTTC,CASSPGLDNEQFF
TRBD2,TRBV4-2,many,TRBJ2-3,TGTGCCAGCAGCCAAGAATTCGGGACTAGCGGGAGTCTGAAAGATACGCAGTATTTT,CASSQEFGTSGSLKDTQYF
NA,TRBV7-3,few,TRBJ2-1,TGTGCCAGCAGCTTATCGGTCACGGGAATGCGGTTCTTC,CASSLSVTGMRFF
NA,TRBV7-2,NA,TRBJ1-4,TGTGCCAGCAGCCCCCAGTTCGTTGCTAATGAAAAACTGTTTTTT,CASSPQFVANEKLFF
NA,TRBV6-5,NA,TRBJ2-5,TGTGCCAGCAGTTACCAACCAAACCCCAGGGGAGAGACCCAGTACTTC,CASSYQPNPRGETQYF
TRBD1,TRBV6-5,NA,TRBJ1-2,TGTGCCAGCAACCCGGACAGGAAAGCTAACTATGGCTACACCTTC,CASNPDRKANYGYTF
TRBD1,TRBV24-1,NA,TRBJ1-3,TGTGCCAGAGGACCCCGGGACAGGTGTACCACCATATATTTT,CARGPRDRCTTIYF
NA,TRBV4-1,few,TRBJ2-5,TGCGCCAGCAGCCAAGTTTCAGGGATGGGGCAGACCCAGTACTTC,CASSQVSGMGQTQYF
NA,TRBV5-6,NA,TRBJ2-3,TGTGCCAGCAGCCGGGGGACAGATACGCAGTATTTT,CASSRGTDTQYF